These T cell receptor beta chains were read from a single sample in a study of OX40 agonist ivuxolimab in advanced cancers. Here immunoSEQ multiplex PCR was the method, and the copy in TCRdb shows in-frame clones only, minus some. This sample has over 35,000 clones, with roughly 90% found just once. The source material was CD4+ or CD8+ T cells sorted from blood, sampled in a trial of the OX40 agonist ivuxolimab. Receptor source: an adult with an advanced solid tumor such as melanoma, head and neck, liver or kidney cancer. CDR3s leave out the opening cysteine and the closing phenylalanine or tryptophan. The order of the fields is V gene, CDR3 protein.

>TRBV19
ASSLGTGPSYEQY
>TRBV4-2
ASSQETGGTREQY
>TRBV9
ASSVDQGRGTDTQY
>TRBV4-1
ASSQVVTGWSGNTIY
>TRBV29-1
SAHRDYEQY
>TRBV7-6
ASSSDGGAPNEQF
>TRBV5-4
ASSFGGGYT
>TRBV7-8
ASSVRPVRNTEAF
>TRBV5-8
ASSPYTNSPLH
>TRBV5-6
ASSWLLNTEAF
>TRBV27
ASSQNRPEKLF
>TRBV13
ASSERLAGGGDEQY
>TRBV29-1
SVEGVSGRAGRDEQF
>TRBV7-9
ASSEGTGSGNQPQH
>TRBV9
ASSVDSRGYTDTQY
>TRBV29-1
SVRGGADPTVGNTIY
>TRBV29-1
SVGTGVGANVLT
>TRBV6-5
ASSYRQGRPYEQY
>TRBV5-6
ASSPGTASTDTQY
>TRBV9
ASSVRGGEVYEQY
>TRBV5-3
ASSFFGGADYGYT
>TRBV7-3
ASRSPGQGDTGELF
>TRBV27
ASSLAGSSYEQY
>TRBV5-4
ASSPGSSYEQY
>TRBV11-2
ASSLGGSSYEQY
>TRBV2
ASSLQPIYEQY
>TRBV11-2
ASRRVGSSYNEQF
>TRBV6-5
ASGLSYEQY
>TRBV30
AWSAGQGHEKLF
>TRBV7-6
ASSLVAGNPPDEQF
>TRBV6-5
ASSYVLGAETGELF
>TRBV6-5
ASSYSRRGPNYGYT
>TRBV4-1
ASSRGTSGVSYNEQF
>TRBV27
ASSAGSRNEQY
>TRBV6-5
ASSPGQNDNEQF
>TRBV29-1
SVEAGGQWGYT
>TRBV4-2
ASSQPDRDNEQY
>TRBV11-2
ASSPIQSGGNTEAF
>TRBV5-6
ASSRLTRGTGPWQPQH
>TRBV2
ASTDSLSSYEQY
>TRBV4-2
ASSHEALAVPPGELF
>TRBV15
ATGGTGNQPQH
>TRBV11-2
ASNFPRSSGAHFTDTQY
>TRBV19
ASSINPSGGREQF
>TRBV27
ASRPQPGLAGGYQETQY
>TRBV4-1
ASSQETETDTQY
>TRBV5-6
ASSLGGGSPLH
>TRBV19
ASSIRFGEQF
>TRBV7-6
ASSLETRNTEAF
>TRBV25-1
ASSEYLLGSYNEQF
>TRBV9
ASSVEGGNSDTQY
>TRBV7-2
ASSLPPSNEQF
>TRBV7-2
ASSFNSYNEQF
>TRBV7-8
ASSPRGSGGEQY
>TRBV19
ASTVPGGEAF
>TRBV9
ASSIGTSQETQY
>TRBV12-5
ASGPTGPTQPQH